The clone carrying this T cell receptor beta chain showed up many times. Its antigen is undetermined. CDR1 and CDR2 (germline): SQVTM, ANQGSEA. This CDR3 spans 16 amino acids. V shed 2 bases and J 7 bases; nucleotides not matched to a gene: 15. Unique molecular identifiers were built into the TCRbeta library. TCRdb re-derived calls from the PCR reads in MiXCR, one entry per CDR3 protein. This table has about 980,000 distinct CDR3 sequences, about 29% appearing once. This specimen belongs to a study of T-cell reconstitution after alpha-beta-depleted transplantation in children. Whole-study results and caveats: About two months after transplant, alpha-beta T cells reportedly came from several hundred expanded graft clones. Diversity of TCRbeta at day 60 was high in some patients, arising from surviving recipient T cells and thymic progenitors.

The rearrangement joins TRBV29-1 to TRBJ2-5; 8 nucleotides agree with TRBD1. Sequenced here: PBMCs, mostly from graft donor cells, sampled 360 days after TCRalphabeta/CD19-depleted stem cell transplant. The source is a boy younger than two who had a stem cell transplant for SCID, so the T cells may come from the graft donor. The CDR3 here is CSVEYGGRGRRGTQYF. The CDR3 region has the DNA TGCAGCGTTGAATATGGGGGCAGGGGGCGCCGGGGGACCCAGTACTTC.